This TCR beta chain was found in a study of early T cells in non-severe SARS-CoV-2 infection. CDR1 MDHEN and CDR2 SYDVKM come from the germline V gene. This CDR3 has 16 residues. The V and J ends lost 5 bases and 4 bases, in that order; junction bases with no gene match: 12. MiXCR was run by TCRdb on the 5' RACE reads, yielding one entry per CDR3 protein. The data show some 61,000 distinct CDR3 sequences, with approximately 13% seen just once and almost 8.5% held by the top ten. Sequencing was done on a sample of whole blood. J is TRBJ1-1 and V is TRBV28; 8 nucleotides agree with TRBD1. This TCR was recovered from an adult who was a healthcare worker with PCR-confirmed SARS-CoV-2 infection or an uninfected control (not recorded which). CDR3 coding DNA: TGTGCCAGCAGTCTCCTATCTGGACAGGGTCGCACTGAAGCTTTCTTT. Protein product: CASSLLSGQGRTEAFF.